Listed below are T cell receptor beta chains from one sample, sequenced in a study of shared clonotypes between healthy human individuals. Data came from immunoSEQ multiplex PCR; TCRdb stores just in-frame clones and leaves some out. The sample shows about 1 million clones, about 75% of them seen only once. Material for sequencing was memory CD4+ T cells sorted from blood. These receptors all stem from a man younger than 30 in good health. CDR3s include the opening cysteine and the closing phenylalanine or tryptophan. A D gene is named only where the DNA matches it firmly. Expanded clones get a size class; other rows say once, few or many, or leave the size out.

>TRBV10-2|TRBJ1-5|TRBD1|-
TGCGCCAGCAGCCAACAGGGGCGGCATCAGCCCCAGCATTTT
CASSQQGRHQPQHF
>TRBV5-8|TRBJ2-3|TRBD1|many
TGTGCCAGCAGCTTTTCCACAGGGGGCTACGATACGCAGTATTTT
CASSFSTGGYDTQYF
>TRBV2|TRBJ1-1|-|many
TGTGCCAGCAGTGAGGTTGAGAACACTGAAGCTTTCTTT
CASSEVENTEAFF
>TRBV27|TRBJ2-7|TRBD1|-
TGTGCCAGCAGTCTAGAAGGGACAGGGGCCTACGAGCAGTACTTC
CASSLEGTGAYEQYF
>TRBV13|TRBJ2-5|-|-
TGTGCCAGCAGCGGCTTGCGGGGCCGACAACGGGACCAGTACTTC
CASSGLRGRQRDQYF
>TRBV6-1|TRBJ2-1|-|once
TGTGCCAGCAGTGAGCAGGACGAGCACAATGAGCAGTTCTTC
CASSEQDEHNEQFF
>TRBV9|TRBJ1-1|-|-
TGTGCCAGCAGCGCGAGGGGGGACACCATGAACACTGAAGCTTTCTTT
CASSARGDTMNTEAFF
>TRBV18|TRBJ1-2|-|many
TGTGCCAGCTCACGAGAACAGGGTCGTATGTCCTCGAGCTATGGCTACACCTTC
CASSREQGRMSSSYGYTF
>TRBV27|TRBJ2-7|-|few
TGTGCCAGCAGTTCCCCCGCCAGGCGTCCCTACGAGCAGTACTTC
CASSSPARRPYEQYF
>TRBV13|TRBJ1-1|-|-
TGTGCCAGCAGCCCCGATACGGTTGTTAGGGCTGAAGCTTTCTTT
CASSPDTVVRAEAFF
>TRBV6-5|TRBJ2-1|-|-
TGTGCCAGCAGTTATTCCCTAAGGCTAGTGCCTCAGTTCTTC
CASSYSLRLVPQFF
>TRBV5-6|TRBJ2-3|-|-
TGTGCCAGCAGCTCCTTAGACAGGGGAGGGGGTACGCAGTATTTT
CASSSLDRGGGTQYF
>TRBV5-4|TRBJ2-5|-|many
TGTGCCAGCAGTATGAGACTTTGGGAGACCCAGTACTTC
CASSMRLWETQYF
>TRBV2|TRBJ1-5|TRBD1|-
TGTGCCAGCACTACAGGGGGCATTCAGCCCCAGCATTTT
CASTTGGIQPQHF
>TRBV5-4|TRBJ2-3|-|-
TGTGCCAGCAGCTTGGGGGTAGATAGCACAGATACGCAGTATTTT
CASSLGVDSTDTQYF
>TRBV7-2|TRBJ1-4|TRBD1|-
TGTGCCAGCAGCTTAGGTTCGGACAGGGATGAAAAACTGTTTTTT
CASSLGSDRDEKLFF
>TRBV7-2|TRBJ2-5|-|-
TGTGCCAGCAGCCGGGTGACTACGGCTGAGACCCAGTACTTC
CASSRVTTAETQYF
>TRBV5-1|TRBJ2-3|-|-
TGCGCCAGCAGCTTCTCGGGGGGCCACAAAGATACGCAGTATTTT
CASSFSGGHKDTQYF
>TRBV9|TRBJ1-5|-|-
TGTGCCAGCAGCGTAACGCCCGATCAGCCCCAGCATTTT
CASSVTPDQPQHF
>TRBV5-4|TRBJ2-4|-|-
TGTGCCAGCAGCTTGGTGGGAGACAAAAACATTCAGTACTTC
CASSLVGDKNIQYF
>TRBV5-6|TRBJ1-2|-|few
TGTGCCAGCAGCTTCACAGGGAGTAACTATGGCTACACCTTC
CASSFTGSNYGYTF